This TCR beta chain was identified during a study of response to subunit inactivated influenza vaccine. TCRdb re-called the RT-PCR reads with MiXCR, one entry per CDR3 protein. The data contain more than 700,000 distinct CDR3 sequences, 21% of them singletons. In its sample, this clonotype was seen many times. Antigen specificity is unknown. Study-level points and caveats: That few new T cells are recruited by each seasonal influenza vaccination was the authors' suggestion.

The sequencing here drew on PBMCs from blood, taken around 5 days after vaccination. The source of this sequence is a man aged 50-59 years who received an inactivated influenza vaccine.

CDR3 bases: TGTGCCAGCAGCGACACAGATACGCAGTATTTT. Encoded protein: CASSDTDTQYF. The J gene is TRBJ2-3, the V gene TRBV7-9; no clear D. From germline, CDR1 is SEHNR and CDR2 FQNEAQ (reference sequence). The CDR3 totals 11 residues. V shed 5 bases and J shed 2 bases, with 2 bases lying between them.